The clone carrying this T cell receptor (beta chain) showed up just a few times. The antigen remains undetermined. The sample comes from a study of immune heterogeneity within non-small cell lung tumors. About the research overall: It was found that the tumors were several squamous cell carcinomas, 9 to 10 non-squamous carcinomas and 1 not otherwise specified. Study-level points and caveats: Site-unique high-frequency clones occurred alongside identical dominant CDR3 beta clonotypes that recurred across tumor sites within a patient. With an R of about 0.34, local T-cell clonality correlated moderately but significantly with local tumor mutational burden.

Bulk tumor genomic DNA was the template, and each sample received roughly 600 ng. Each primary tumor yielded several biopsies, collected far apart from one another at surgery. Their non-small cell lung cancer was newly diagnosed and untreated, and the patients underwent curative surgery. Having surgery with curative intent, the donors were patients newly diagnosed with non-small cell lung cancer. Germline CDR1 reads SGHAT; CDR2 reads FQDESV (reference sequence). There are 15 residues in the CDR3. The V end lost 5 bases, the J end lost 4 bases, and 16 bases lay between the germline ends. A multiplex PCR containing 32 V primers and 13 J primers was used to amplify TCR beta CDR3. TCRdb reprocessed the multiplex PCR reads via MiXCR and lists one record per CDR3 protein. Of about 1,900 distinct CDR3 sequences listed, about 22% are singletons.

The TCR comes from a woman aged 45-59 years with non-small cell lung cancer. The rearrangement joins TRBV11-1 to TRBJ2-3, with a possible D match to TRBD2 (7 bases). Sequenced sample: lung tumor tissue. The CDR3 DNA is TGTGCCAGCAGCGGCGGGGGCCTTGGCGCAGATACGCAGTATTTT. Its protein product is CASSGGGLGADTQYF.